The rows below give T cell receptor beta chains drawn from one sample of a study of OX40 agonist ivuxolimab in advanced cancers. Sequencing was performed with immunoSEQ multiplex PCR; in TCRdb, only in-frame clones are kept and a portion is missing. The data hold tens of thousands of clones, with 75% to 90% observed a single time. The source was CD4+ or CD8+ T cells sorted from blood, collected in a trial of the OX40 agonist ivuxolimab. These receptor sequences come from an adult with an advanced solid tumor such as melanoma, head and neck, liver or kidney cancer. Both conserved end residues are part of each CDR3. Each record gives: D gene, J gene, clone size, V gene, CDR3 DNA, CDR3 protein. A D gene is named only where the DNA matches it firmly. Size is omitted from some rows. Given values are once, few, many or a class for expanded clones.

NA TRBJ2-7 NA TRBV29-1 TGCAGCGTCGGCCCCCAGGGGGAGGGACCTTACGAGCAGTACTTC CSVGPQGEGPYEQYF
NA TRBJ1-1 NA TRBV19 TGTGCCAGTAGTATAGGAGGGCTCCTAGAAGCTTTCTTT CASSIGGLLEAFF
NA TRBJ1-1 NA TRBV7-2 TGTGCCAGCAGATTGAGAGGCGGTGCCATGAACACTGAAGCTTTCTTT CASRLRGGAMNTEAFF
TRBD2 TRBJ2-3 NA TRBV7-8 TGTGCCAGCACCCTCGGGACTACGCCAGATACGCAGTATTTT CASTLGTTPDTQYF
NA TRBJ2-2 NA TRBV11-2 TGTGCCAGCATTCGAACCGGGAAAACCGGGGAGCTGTTTTTT CASIRTGKTGELFF
NA TRBJ1-1 NA TRBV21-1 TGTGCCAGCAACAACCCTGACAACCCCAACACTGAAGCTTTCTTT CASNNPDNPNTEAFF
TRBD1 TRBJ1-1 NA TRBV14 TGTGCCAGCAGCCAAGCCCGGGACAGGGCAAAGAACACTGAAGCTTTCTTT CASSQARDRAKNTEAFF
TRBD2 TRBJ2-2 NA TRBV10-2 TGCGCCAGCAGGACTAGCGGGCTCGGGGAGCTGTTTTTT CASRTSGLGELFF
NA TRBJ2-5 NA TRBV20-1 TGCAGTGCTATCACCGAAGAGACCCAGTACTTC CSAITEETQYF
TRBD2 TRBJ2-5 NA TRBV19 TGTGCCAGTAGTACTCGACTAGCGGGGGGTCGGGAGACCCAGTACTTC CASSTRLAGGRETQYF
TRBD2 TRBJ2-2 NA TRBV7-3 TGTGCCAGCACCCGAGGACTAGCGAGCACCGGGGAGCTGTTTTTT CASTRGLASTGELFF
TRBD1 TRBJ1-2 few TRBV4-2 TGTGCCAGCAGCCAAGACAACAGGGGAGTAAATGGCTACACCTTC CASSQDNRGVNGYTF
NA TRBJ2-3 once TRBV11-2 TGTGCCAGCAGCTTAGAACGAGAACTCTCCGCAGATACGCAGTATTTT CASSLERELSADTQYF
NA TRBJ1-1 NA TRBV7-2 TGTGCCAGCAGCCCCCCCCCAGTAACGGAAGCTTTCTTT CASSPPPVTEAFF
TRBD1 TRBJ2-5 NA TRBV5-4 TGTGCCAGCAGCTTGGGGAGGACAGGGGGGCAAGAGACCCAGTACTTC CASSLGRTGGQETQYF
NA TRBJ1-3 NA TRBV2 TGTGCCAGCATTCAAAGGGGTAGGGGTGGAAACACCATATATTTT CASIQRGRGGNTIYF
NA TRBJ1-1 NA TRBV9 TGTGCCAGCAGCCCGTCTGACAGGCCCAACACTGAAGCTTTCTTT CASSPSDRPNTEAFF
TRBD1 TRBJ2-5 NA TRBV19 TGTGCCAGTAGTATACTCGGACAGGGCGTCCAGTACTTC CASSILGQGVQYF
NA TRBJ2-3 NA TRBV7-6 TGTGCCAGCAGCTTAGATCCTAGCACAGATACGCAGTATTTT CASSLDPSTDTQYF
TRBD1 TRBJ2-5 NA TRBV7-2 TGTGCCAGCAGCTTGGGACAGGGTTGGGAGACCCAGTACTTC CASSLGQGWETQYF
NA TRBJ1-4 once TRBV6-5 TGTGCCAGCAGTTACTCGGGGGCCCCCAGAGAAAAACTGTTTTTT CASSYSGAPREKLFF
TRBD1 TRBJ2-1 NA TRBV18 TGTGCCAGCTCACCAGGGACAGGGTTAAGACAGTTCTTC CASSPGTGLRQFF
TRBD2 TRBJ2-5 NA TRBV30 TGTGCCTGGAGGGCTAGCGGCGAGACCCAGTACTTC CAWRASGETQYF
TRBD1 TRBJ1-2 NA TRBV29-1 TGCAGCGCTAGACAGGGTATCAACTATGGCTACACCTTC CSARQGINYGYTF
TRBD2 TRBJ2-7 NA TRBV28 TGTGCCAGCAGTGGCACACGACTAGCGGGGCTGCAGTACTTC CASSGTRLAGLQYF
NA TRBJ2-1 NA TRBV7-9 TGTGCCAGCAGATCCGTCGACAGAGAGCAGTTCTTC CASRSVDREQFF
NA TRBJ2-5 NA TRBV18 TGTGCCAGCTCACCTATATCCCAAGAGACCCAGTACTTC CASSPISQETQYF
NA TRBJ2-3 once TRBV5-1 TGCGCCAGCAGCTTGGGTCCGTCAAGGGGCAGCACAGATACGCAGTATTTT CASSLGPSRGSTDTQYF
TRBD1 TRBJ1-1 NA TRBV9 TGTGCCAGCAGCACATCCGGGACAGGTGCCACTGAAGCTTTCTTT CASSTSGTGATEAFF
NA TRBJ2-3 NA TRBV28 TGTGCCAGCTCTCGATCATCAGGTGTGGATGATACGCAGTATTTT CASSRSSGVDDTQYF
TRBD2 TRBJ2-5 NA TRBV5-1 TGCGCCAGCAGCTTCTTAGCGGGGGGGCCCGAAGAGACCCAGTACTTC CASSFLAGGPEETQYF
NA TRBJ1-2 NA TRBV11-2 TGTGCCAGCAGCTTAGGCCCCGGGGCAGACTATGGCTACACCTTC CASSLGPGADYGYTF
TRBD1 TRBJ2-7 NA TRBV11-2 TGTGCCAGCAGCCCGGGACAGATTTACGAGCAGTACTTC CASSPGQIYEQYF
NA TRBJ1-4 NA TRBV6-1 TGTGCCAGCAGTGAAAGGGGGGATAATGAAAAACTGTTTTTT CASSERGDNEKLFF
TRBD2 TRBJ2-5 NA TRBV7-2 TGTGCCAGCAGCTTAGTAGCGGGAGGCCAAGAGACCCAGTACTTC CASSLVAGGQETQYF
TRBD2 TRBJ2-2 NA TRBV2 TGTGCCTCACTAGCGGGAGGGGCGAACACCGGGGAGCTGTTTTTT CASLAGGANTGELFF
NA TRBJ2-3 NA TRBV5-1 TGCGCCAGCAGCGCCGGGCAGGGGGATACGCAGTATTTT CASSAGQGDTQYF
TRBD2 TRBJ2-5 NA TRBV7-9 TGTGCCAGCGCCCTGGGAGGGTACCAAGAGACCCAGTACTTC CASALGGYQETQYF
NA TRBJ2-2 NA TRBV7-2 TGTGCCAGCAGCCCCAGTTATAACACCGGGGAGCTGTTTTTT CASSPSYNTGELFF
TRBD1 TRBJ1-2 few TRBV5-1 TGCGCCAGCAGCTCCCCGACAGGGGAAGAGTATGGCTACACCTTC CASSSPTGEEYGYTF
TRBD1 TRBJ1-5 few TRBV5-6 TGTGCCAGCAGCTCCTACCAGGGGGGGAGCAATCAGCCCCAGCATTTT CASSSYQGGSNQPQHF
NA TRBJ1-2 once TRBV5-6 TGTGCCAGCAGCTGGGGACGGAGTGGCTACACCTTC CASSWGRSGYTF
TRBD1 TRBJ1-3 NA TRBV5-1 TGCGCCAGCAGCTTAGACGGGACAGGGTCTGGAAACACCATATATTTT CASSLDGTGSGNTIYF
TRBD2 TRBJ2-5 NA TRBV5-4 TGTGCCAGCAGCTTAAGGACTAGCGGGAGGGAGACCCAGTACTTC CASSLRTSGRETQYF
NA TRBJ1-1 NA TRBV2 TGTGCCAGCTGTGGAGAAGGGAACACTGAAGCTTTCTTT CASCGEGNTEAFF